This T cell receptor (beta chain) was profiled in a study of T cells after posttransplantation cyclophosphamide. Libraries were prepared by immunoSEQ multiplex PCR; TCRdb keeps only in-frame clonotypes and omits some of them. This table has some 53,000 clones, about 82% appearing once. This clone has just one count. CDR3 length: 15 amino acids. The trim removed 5 bases at V and 9 bases at J, leaving 10 bases unmatched. Germline CDR1 is SGHNT and CDR2 is YENEEA. This TCR derives from a man aged 25 to 40 with a blood cancer, CMV-positive, and with a related stem cell donor. The V call is TRBV11-3, the J call TRBJ2-1; TRBD2 aligns across 10 bases. Sequenced: PBMCs. CDR3 DNA: TGTGCCAGCAGCCAGCATTGGACTAGCGGTGTTGAGCAGTTCTTC. Amino acid sequence: CASSQHWTSGVEQFF.